Below are 13 T cell receptor beta chains sequenced from a single sample in a study of T cells in Graves' hyperthyroidism and ophthalmopathy. Authors of the study amplified TCR beta CDR3 regions from RNA transcripts. The primer set for the first-round RT-PCR of the TCR CDR3 was HTBI. TCRdb reprocessed the multiplex PCR reads with MiXCR, giving one entry per CDR3 protein. The sample lists over 500,000 distinct CDR3 sequences, 46% occurring once. Sequences were obtained from peripheral blood or thyroid tissue (not recorded which). These receptors were collected from an adult woman with Graves' disease, either hyperthyroidism or ophthalmopathy (not recorded which).

This chain joins TRBV7-7 and TRBJ2-5; D is possibly TRBD1 (5 bases). This CDR3 has 14 residues. V lost 5 bases and J lost 2, with 12 bases in between. Germline CDR1 and CDR2: SSHAT and FNYEAQ (reference sequence). This CDR3 reads CASSINQGQETQYF. The CDR3, as DNA: TGTGCCAGCAGCATAAATCAGGGTCAAGAGACCCAGTACTTC.

J is TRBJ1-5 and V is TRBV7-2; no clear D. Germline V gene lookup returns CDR1 SGHTA and CDR2 FQGNSA. This CDR3 spans 17 amino acids. The V end was cut by 1 base, the J end by 0 bases, with 13 bases between. For the CDR3, the DNA is TGTGCCAGCAGCTTAGGGCAAGGGTCCTATAGCAATCAGCCCCAGCATTTT. This encodes CASSLGQGSYSNQPQHF.

Only a few counts were recorded for this clonotype. Germline is not matched at one junction end, which may reflect a read error. The chain has TRBV7-2 and TRBJ1-3; a possible D gene is TRBD1 (6 bases). Per germline, CDR1 SGHTA and CDR2 FQGNSA. The CDR3 extends over 20 amino acids. CDR3 coding DNA: TGCGCCAGCAGCCAAGAAAGACTACTCGCAAACAGGGTTCCTGGAAACACCATATATTTT. It specifies CASSQERLLANRVPGNTIYF.

This clonotype was recorded a few times. The chain recombines TRBV4-2 with TRBJ1-4; TRBD1 agrees at 7 bases. The CDR3 has 16 residues. J gave up 8 bases and V 0 bases, and 9 bases lay outside the gene matches. CDR1 LGHNA and CDR2 YNFKEQ come from the germline V gene. The chain's CDR3 is CASSQEFRGADEKLFF. The CDR3 DNA reads TGTGCCAGCAGCCAAGAGTTCAGGGGGGCAGACGAAAAACTGTTTTTT.

J is TRBJ2-7 and V is TRBV6-1, with TRBD2 matching over 8 bases. The junction had 3 bases not matched to a gene; V was cut back by 2 bases and J by 0 bases. The CDR3 loop spans 15 amino acids. Germline V gene data show CDR1 as MNHNS and CDR2 as SASEGT. CDR3 region: CASSEQRGSSYEQYF. The CDR3 nucleotides are TGTGCCAGCAGTGAACAGCGGGGGAGCTCCTACGAGCAGTACTTC.

This chain joins TRBV29-1 and TRBJ2-5, with D perhaps TRBD2 (5 bases). Germline CDR1 and CDR2: SQVTM and ANQGSEA. V dropped 6 bases and J dropped 4 bases, with 12 bases sitting between them. CDR3 size: 12 residues. The CDR3 sequence is CSVDLEGETQYF. As DNA, the CDR3 is TGCAGCGTAGACCTTGAGGGAGAGACCCAGTACTTC.

The rearrangement links TRBV6-5 to TRBJ1-2, with no clear D. Trimming cost V 10 bases and J 3 bases, with 21 bases left between them. The CDR3 contains 15 residues. In germline, CDR1 is MNHEY, CDR2 SVGAGI. The CDR3 here is CATTRSIRGDYGYTF. CDR3 coding DNA: TGTGCCACCACTCGGTCAATTCGGGGAGACTATGGCTACACCTTC.

This chain links TRBV9 with TRBJ1-1; D uncertain. This CDR3 has 13 amino acids. V was cut by 0 bases and J by 10 bases, with 13 bases left in between. Germline V gene lookup returns CDR1 SGDLS and CDR2 YYNGEE. Here the CDR3 reads CASSVGGRVRAFF. CDR3 DNA: TGTGCCAGCAGCGTAGGAGGGAGGGTGAGAGCTTTCTTT.

This clonotype was seen repeatedly, ten times or more. V usage is TRBV5-4 and J usage is TRBJ2-2; TRBD2 matches at 11 bases. Germline trimming cut 0 bases from V and 6 bases from J; bases unmatched to any gene: 4. Per germline, CDR1 SGHNT and CDR2 YYREEE (reference sequence). The CDR3 runs to 16 residues. The CDR3 sequence is CASSLGLAGLAGELFF. The CDR3 nucleotides are TGTGCCAGCAGCTTGGGACTAGCGGGATTGGCCGGGGAGCTGTTTTTT.

This clonotype was observed a few times. The chain joins TRBV20-1 to TRBJ2-5; D possibly corresponds to TRBD2 (6 bases). The germline V gene encodes CDR1 DFQATT and CDR2 SNEGSKA (reference sequence). The CDR3 is made up of 13 amino acids. V was pared by 4 bases and J by 0 bases, with 9 bases between. The CDR3 DNA follows: TGCAGTGCTAACCGGGACTACCAAGAGACCCAGTACTTC. Amino acids: CSANRDYQETQYF.

This clonotype came up once. The rearrangement links TRBV7-9 to TRBJ2-5, with D possibly being TRBD1 or TRBD2 (6 bases each). This CDR3 has 13 residues. V shed 7 bases and J shed 1 base, with 10 bases lying between them. The germline V gene has CDR1 SEHNR and CDR2 FQNEAQ (reference sequence). The CDR3 here is CASMRGAQETQYF. The CDR3 bases are TGTGCCAGCATGAGGGGGGCCCAAGAGACCCAGTACTTC.

V and J are TRBV5-1 and TRBJ1-2, with 8 positions matching TRBD1. This CDR3 region has 13 residues. After removal of 2 bases from V and 7 bases from J, the junction contained 4 bases not matched to a gene. CDR1 and CDR2 from the germline V gene are SGHRS and YFSETQ. Here the CDR3 reads CASSFDRGTGYTF. CDR3 bases: TGCGCCAGCAGCTTCGACAGGGGTACTGGCTACACCTTC. Full variable domain (missing parts from reference TRBV5-1 and TRBJ1-2): KAGVTQTPRYLIKTRGQQVTLSCSPISGHRSVSWYQQTPGQGLQFLFEYFSETQRNKGNFPGRFSGRQFSNSRSEMNVSTLELGDSALYLCASSFDRGTGYTFGSGTRLTVV.

In the case of this clonotype: The conserved phenylalanine or tryptophan is not found at the CDR3 terminus, so this likely reflects a read error. No DNA is shown, since the ends of the CDR3 on it are uncertain; the CDR3 is the one TCRdb lists. V and J are TRBV7-2 and TRBJ1-4; the D call of TRBD1 is as the table states it, not checked on the DNA. Germline CDR1 SGHTA, CDR2 FQGNSA. The CDR3 extends over 9 residues, inclusive of both ends. CDR3 protein: CASSLPLGG.